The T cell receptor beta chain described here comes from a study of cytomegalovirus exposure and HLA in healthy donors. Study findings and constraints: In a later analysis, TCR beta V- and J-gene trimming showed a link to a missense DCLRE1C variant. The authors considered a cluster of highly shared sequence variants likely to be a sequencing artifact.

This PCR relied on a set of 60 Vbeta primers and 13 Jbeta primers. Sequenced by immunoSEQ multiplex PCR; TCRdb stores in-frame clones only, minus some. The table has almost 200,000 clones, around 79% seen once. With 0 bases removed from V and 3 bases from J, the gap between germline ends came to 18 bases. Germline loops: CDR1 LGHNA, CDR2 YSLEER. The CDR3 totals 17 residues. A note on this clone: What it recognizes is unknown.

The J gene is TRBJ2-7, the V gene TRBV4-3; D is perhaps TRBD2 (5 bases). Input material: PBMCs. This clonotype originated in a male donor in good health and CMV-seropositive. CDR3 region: CASSQDLPAGGFYEQYF. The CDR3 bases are TGCGCCAGCAGCCAAGATCTCCCAGCAGGAGGATTCTACGAGCAGTACTTC.